The present T cell receptor beta chain was sequenced within a study of T cell responses to AZD1222 COVID-19 vaccine. Trimming cost V 6 bases and J 7 bases, with 16 bases left between them. There are 14 residues in the CDR3. CDR1 is MNHEY and CDR2 is SVGAGI in the germline V gene. Some clones are missing from TCRdb's copy, which holds only in-frame ones; the method was immunoSEQ multiplex PCR. The sample lists under 200,000 clones; 90% to 95% were seen once. The receptor's source is an adult in good health. The V and J genes are TRBV6-5 and TRBJ1-5, with D possibly matching TRBD1 (5 bases). The source material was peripheral blood, sampled on day 0 of AZD1222 vaccination. This CDR3 reads CASRPGGVRQPQHF. CDR3 sequence (DNA): TGTGCCAGCAGGCCGGGGGGGGTACGACAGCCCCAGCATTTT.